This T cell receptor (beta chain) derives from a study of blood T cell repertoires in COVID-19. About the research overall: Donors in the United States, Italy and Spain gave samples during acute or convalescent COVID-19. The cDNA or gDNA used as material had been derived from T cells, B-cell-depleted T cells, or PBMCs.

The CDR3 has 15 amino acids. Trimming removed 1 base from V and 0 bases from J, with 7 bases in between. The germline gives CDR1 LNHDA, CDR2 SQIVND (reference sequence). Those enrolled in Seattle joined during active infection and were followed longitudinally afterward. In the authors' workflow: Amplifying reference gene primers gave estimates of nucleated cell counts. Here immunoSEQ multiplex PCR was the method, and the copy in TCRdb shows in-frame clones only, minus some. The V and J calls and clone size were taken over from that table, and D and trimming were inferred from the DNA. The sample carries roughly 230,000 clones, 90% recorded once.

The chain joins TRBV19 to TRBJ1-5, with D uncertain. The sequenced sample consisted of peripheral blood. The source of this sequence is a woman in her fifties or sixties with COVID-19, enrolled during active disease. CDR3 residues: CASSIAEYSNQPQHF. In nucleotides, the CDR3 is TGTGCCAGTAGTATAGCGGAGTATAGCAATCAGCCCCAGCATTTT.